Presented here are 9 T cell receptor beta chains from one specimen sequenced in a study of neoadjuvant anti-PD-1 for oral cavity cancer. TCRdb's copy holds only in-frame clones and misses some; the assay was immunoSEQ multiplex PCR. The table shows roughly 67,000 clones, with about four fifths occurring only once. Sample: PBMCs, taken before nivolumab (anti-PD-1) treatment. Receptor source: a person aged 35 to 85 with oral cavity squamous cell carcinoma.

The chain recombines TRBV6-5 with TRBJ2-7, with a possible D match to TRBD2 (5 bases). The V end lost 4 bases, the J end lost 1 base, and 8 bases lay between the germline ends. The CDR3 runs 13 residues. The V gene's germline CDR1 is MNHEY and CDR2 SVGAGI. CDR3 residues: CASSFRGSYEQYF. DNA for the CDR3: TGTGCCAGCAGTTTTCGGGGATCCTACGAGCAGTACTTC.

This chain uses TRBV29-1 with TRBJ2-7; 9 bases line up with TRBD1. V lost 6 bases to trimming and J lost 3 bases; unmatched junction nucleotides: 6. The CDR3 is made up of 13 amino acids. Germline loops: CDR1 SQVTM, CDR2 ANQGSEA. CDR3 loop: CSVGRDRDYEQYF. CDR3 bases: TGCAGCGTCGGACGGGACAGGGACTACGAGCAGTACTTC.

CDR3 in DNA: TGTGCCAGTAGTCGCCGGGGCTATCAGGGGCCGAGGGGCTATGGCTACACCTTC. Residues: CASSRRGYQGPRGYGYTF. The chain has TRBV19 and TRBJ1-2; a possible D gene is TRBD1 (6 bases). The CDR3 covers 18 residues. Germline lookup yields CDR1 LNHDA and CDR2 SQIVND (reference sequence). Trimming took 5 bases from V and 4 from J, leaving 26 bases between them. The full variable domain, its missing parts supplied by reference TRBV19 and TRBJ1-2, is DGGITQSPKYLFRKEGQNVTLSCEQNLNHDAMYWYRQDPGQGLRLIYYSQIVNDFQKGDIAEGYSVSREKKESFPLTVTSAQKNPTAFYLCASSRRGYQGPRGYGYTFGSGTRLTVV.

This clone was observed a handful of times. The chain uses TRBV28 and TRBJ1-5, with 7 bases aligning to TRBD1. The CDR3 has 14 residues. Germline assignment: CDR1 MDHEN and CDR2 SYDVKM. V shed 7 bases and J 1 base; nucleotides not matched to a gene: 4. CDR3 region: CASNRGRSNQPQHF. CDR3 nucleotides: TGTGCCAGCAACAGGGGTAGGAGCAATCAGCCCCAGCATTTT.

The V gene is TRBV10-3, the J gene TRBJ2-3; tentatively, D is TRBD1 (8 bases). Germline assignment: CDR1 ENHRY and CDR2 SYGVKD. CDR3 length: 13 amino acids. V was cut by 10 bases and J by 5 bases, with 16 bases left in between. The CDR3 here is CATHRGGKDTQYF. The CDR3 nucleotides read TGTGCCACCCACAGGGGGGGCAAAGATACGCAGTATTTT.

In DNA form, the CDR3 reads TGTGCCAGCACCAGACCGGGACTACTGCTCAGGCAGTATTTT. Its protein is CASTRPGLLLRQYF. This sequence joins TRBV11-2 and TRBJ2-3; 7 bases agree with TRBD2. Germline V lookup: CDR1 SGHAT, CDR2 FQNNGV. The CDR3 loop spans 14 amino acids. Trimming cost V 7 bases and J 11 bases; bases outside gene matches: 15.

V is TRBV5-6 and J is TRBJ2-1; possible D gene TRBD2, 6 bases. Trimming stripped 4 bases from V and 9 bases from J, with 17 bases between. The CDR3 extends over 14 amino acids. In germline, CDR1 is SGHDT, CDR2 YYEEEE. CDR3 sequence: CASSVAGYGGEQFF. In DNA form, the CDR3 reads TGTGCCAGCAGCGTTGCGGGGTACGGGGGTGAGCAGTTCTTC.

CDR3 DNA sequence: TGTGCCAGCAGCTTGACCCAGGGCGGCGGCTACACCTTC. Amino acids: CASSLTQGGGYTF. The J gene is TRBJ1-2, the V gene TRBV7-9, with a possible D match to TRBD1 (5 bases). The V and J ends lost 3 bases and 8 bases respectively, with 13 bases between them. Germline lookup yields CDR1 SEHNR and CDR2 FQNEAQ (reference sequence). The CDR3 spans 13 residues.

This clone showed up just once. V usage is TRBV5-1 and J usage is TRBJ2-3; D unclear. This CDR3 is 14 amino acids long. Per germline, CDR1 SGHRS and CDR2 YFSETQ. V lost 0 bases and J 2 bases, leaving 7 bases between the germline ends. The CDR3 is CASSLGTNTDTQYF. The CDR3 bases are TGCGCCAGCAGCTTGGGGACGAACACAGATACGCAGTATTTT.